The 17 T cell receptor beta chains below come from one sample, sequenced in a study of STAT5B mutations in CD4+ large granular lymphocyte leukemia. The data were produced by immunoSEQ multiplex PCR, yet TCRdb's version contains in-frame clones alone and is incomplete. The repertoire includes about 38,000 clones, 75% to 85% of them detected once, and 0.45% to 0.6% sits in the top ten. The sample was CD4+ T cells from blood buffy coats. These TCRs come from a human donor in good health.

The chain links TRBV29-1 to TRBJ2-5, with D possibly TRBD2 on 5 matching bases. This CDR3 has 13 residues. Germline assignment: CDR1 SQVTM and CDR2 ANQGSEA. The V end lost 7 bases, the J end lost 0 bases, and 12 bases lay between the germline ends. In nucleotides, the CDR3 is TGCAGCGCCGAGGGAGCGAACCAAGAGACCCAGTACTTC. Amino acid sequence: CSAEGANQETQYF.

This clone was recorded a few times. V usage is TRBV4-1 and J usage is TRBJ2-2, with D possibly matching TRBD1 (6 bases). The CDR3 is 16 residues long. Germline CDR1 is MGHRA and CDR2 is YSYEKL. Trimming shortened V by 1 base and J by 4 bases, and 13 bases separated the two germline ends. The CDR3, as DNA: TGCGCCAGCAGCCAAGGTTGGGGGCTTGGCACCGGGGAGCTGTTTTTT. Protein: CASSQGWGLGTGELFF.

This clone was picked up a small number of times. The chain carries TRBV6-5 and TRBJ1-5; perhaps TRBD1 as D (6 bases). The CDR3 has 16 residues. V was pared by 0 bases and J by 1 base, with 10 bases between. The germline CDR1 and CDR2 sequences are MNHEY and SVGAGI. This CDR3 reads CASSYSAGASNQPQHF. The CDR3 nucleotides read TGTGCCAGCAGTTACTCGGCGGGGGCCAGCAATCAGCCCCAGCATTTT.

Comment on this clone: This specimen includes other DNA sequences encoding the same CDR3. V is TRBV6-5 and J is TRBJ2-5; D unclear. Trimming stripped 0 bases from V and 5 bases from J, with 10 bases between. The CDR3 sequence is 14 residues long. CDR1 MNHEY and CDR2 SVGAGI come from the germline V gene. CDR3 nucleotide sequence: TGTGCCAGCAGTTACTCGATAACCAGGGAGACCCAGTACTTC. It specifies CASSYSITRETQYF.

The chain carries TRBV11-1 and TRBJ2-7; D might be TRBD2 (5 bases). There are 13 residues in the CDR3. Germline V CDR1 and CDR2: SGHAT, FQDESV (reference sequence). V was clipped by 3 bases and J by 2 bases, with 8 bases between them. CDR3 DNA sequence: TGTGCCAGCAGCTTTGAGGGAGCCTACGAGCAGTACTTC. Encoded protein: CASSFEGAYEQYF.

The V and J genes are TRBV7-2 and TRBJ1-3, with D perhaps matching TRBD1 (5 bases). V was trimmed by 0 bases and J by 0 bases, leaving 9 bases between them. There are 16 residues in the CDR3. Germline V gives CDR1 SGHTA, CDR2 FQGNSA. Here the CDR3 reads CASSLAWGSSGNTIYF. The CDR3 DNA follows: TGTGCCAGCAGCTTAGCGTGGGGGAGCTCTGGAAACACCATATATTTT.

The chain uses TRBV18 and TRBJ1-1; tentative D call: TRBD1 (5 bases). V lost 3 bases, J lost 3 bases, and 14 bases lay in between. In germline, CDR1 is KGHSH, CDR2 LQKENI. The CDR3 runs to 15 residues. CDR3 sequence: CASSPRGFWDTEAFF. The CDR3 coding sequence is TGTGCCAGCTCACCTAGGGGTTTTTGGGACACTGAAGCTTTCTTT.

The table lists this clone with a few counts. The chain uses TRBV14 and TRBJ2-1; D is possibly TRBD1 or TRBD2 (5 bases each). CDR1 is SGHDN, CDR2 FVKESK, per germline. The V and J ends lost 5 bases and 0 bases respectively, with 8 bases between them. This CDR3 is 14 amino acids long. The CDR3 DNA reads TGTGCCAGCAGCTTGGGGGTCTCCTACAATGAGCAGTTCTTC. Translation gives CASSLGVSYNEQFF.

V is TRBV7-2 and J is TRBJ1-1; D may be TRBD1 (6 bases). This CDR3 contains 15 residues. V lost 1 base, J lost 1 base, and 10 bases lay in between. Germline V gene data show CDR1 as SGHTA and CDR2 as FQGNSA. The CDR3 sequence is CASSLVAGANTEAFF. The CDR3 DNA reads as TGTGCCAGCAGCTTAGTGGCGGGGGCGAACACTGAAGCTTTCTTT.

This clone was counted between two and nine times. The J gene is TRBJ1-2, the V gene TRBV6-6, with a weak D call TRBD1 (6 bases). Trimming cost V 2 bases and J 2 bases, with 6 bases left between them. Germline-derived CDR1 and CDR2 are MNHNY and SVGAGI (reference sequence). The CDR3 extends over 13 amino acids. The CDR3 loop is CASSYDRNYGYTF. CDR3 bases: TGTGCCAGCAGTTACGACAGGAACTATGGCTACACCTTC.

The V call is TRBV5-1, the J call TRBJ2-7; TRBD2 might be the D (6 bases). Trimming left V 0 bases short and J 1 base short, with 8 bases between. There are 14 residues in the CDR3. CDR1 and CDR2 (germline): SGHRS, YFSETQ. The CDR3 DNA reads TGCGCCAGCAGCTTGGGGCGGGGTTCCTACGAGCAGTACTTC. Its protein is CASSLGRGSYEQYF.

The chain is built from TRBV18 and TRBJ2-3; 7 positions agree with TRBD1. Germline-derived CDR1 and CDR2 are KGHSH and LQKENI. V shed 5 bases, J shed 2 bases, and the junction held 13 bases outside the gene matches. CDR3 length: 17 amino acids. CDR3 in amino acids: CASSGIEGATNTDTQYF. The CDR3 DNA is TGTGCCAGCTCAGGAATAGAGGGGGCTACGAACACAGATACGCAGTATTTT.

This rearrangement joins TRBV19 to TRBJ1-4, with D possibly TRBD1 on 5 matching bases. Germline values: CDR1 LNHDA, CDR2 SQIVND (reference sequence). Trimming removed 10 bases from V and 8 bases from J, with 17 bases in between. The CDR3 runs 13 residues. The CDR3 region has the DNA TGTGCCACCCACAGGACCCCACGAGAAAAACTGTTTTTT. Translating gives CATHRTPREKLFF. Complete variable domain (other parts from reference TRBV19 and TRBJ1-4): DGGITQSPKYLFRKEGQNVTLSCEQNLNHDAMYWYRQDPGQGLRLIYYSQIVNDFQKGDIAEGYSVSREKKESFPLTVTSAQKNPTAFYLCATHRTPREKLFFGSGTQLSVL.

The chain has TRBV7-8 and TRBJ2-7; 9 bases map to TRBD1. CDR1 and CDR2 (germline): SGHVS, FQNEAQ. The CDR3 totals 15 residues. V lost 0 bases, J lost 3 bases, and 3 bases stayed unmatched. The CDR3 nucleotides are TGTGCCAGCAGCTTAGCGCCGGGACAGGGCTACGAGCAGTACTTC. Translating it yields CASSLAPGQGYEQYF.

The genes are TRBV2 and TRBJ2-1; TRBD1 agrees at 9 bases. Germline V gene sequence: CDR1 SNHLY, CDR2 FYNNEI. The ends lost 6 bases at V and 3 bases at J; junction bases unmatched: 6. This CDR3 spans 15 amino acids. CDR3 sequence reads: CASSPGQGFYNEQFF. In nucleotides, the CDR3 is TGTGCCAGCAGCCCAGGACAGGGGTTCTACAATGAGCAGTTCTTC.

The chain is built from TRBV5-1 and TRBJ2-1, with 7 bases lining up with TRBD2. This CDR3 comprises 15 residues. V shed 5 bases and J 4 bases; nucleotides not matched to a gene: 9. CDR1 is SGHRS, CDR2 YFSETQ, per germline. Written as DNA, the CDR3 is TGCGCCAGCAGGATGTGGGAGGGAAAGTACAATGAGCAGTTCTTC. Amino acid sequence: CASRMWEGKYNEQFF.

This sequence joins TRBV9 and TRBJ2-7; a possible D gene is TRBD1 (6 bases). The germline CDR1 and CDR2 sequences are SGDLS and YYNGEE. The CDR3 contains 14 residues. The V and J ends lost 4 bases and 6 bases respectively, with 17 bases between them. The CDR3: CASSSFRGLGEQYF. The DNA of the CDR3 is TGTGCCAGCAGCTCATTCAGGGGTCTGGGCGAGCAGTACTTC.